Here is one T cell receptor (beta chain) with its context. Its antigen is unidentified. This specimen belongs to a study of cytomegalovirus exposure and HLA in healthy donors. With 0 bases clipped from V and 0 bases from J, the junction kept 8 bases outside the gene matches. The CDR3 has 18 amino acids. Per germline, CDR1 SGHRS and CDR2 YFSETQ. Primers: 60 Vbeta forward and 13 Jbeta reverse. Sequencing was performed with immunoSEQ multiplex PCR; in TCRdb, only in-frame clones are kept and a portion is missing. The top ten clones hold 0.22% of a sample with 200,000 to 250,000 clones, around 80% of them seen once. Study findings and constraints: For TCR beta chains, V- and J-gene trimming was later linked to a missense DCLRE1C variant.

This receptor was taken from a girl between 2 and 10 years old in good health and CMV-seronegative. The chain employs TRBV5-1 and TRBJ1-4, with 7 positions matching TRBD1. Sequencing was performed on PBMCs. CDR3 DNA sequence: TGCGCCAGCAGCTTGGGGGGGAGACAGGGTGCAACTAATGAAAAACTGTTTTTT. It encodes CASSLGGRQGATNEKLFF.